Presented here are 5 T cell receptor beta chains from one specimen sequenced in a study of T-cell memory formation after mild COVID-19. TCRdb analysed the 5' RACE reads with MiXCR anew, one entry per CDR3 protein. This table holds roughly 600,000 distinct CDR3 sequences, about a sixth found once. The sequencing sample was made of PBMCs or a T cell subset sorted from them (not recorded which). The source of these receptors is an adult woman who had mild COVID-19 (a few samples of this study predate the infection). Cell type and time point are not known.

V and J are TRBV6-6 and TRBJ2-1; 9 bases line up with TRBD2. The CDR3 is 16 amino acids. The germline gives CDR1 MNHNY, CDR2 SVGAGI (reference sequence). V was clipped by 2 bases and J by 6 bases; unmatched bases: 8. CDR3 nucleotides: TGTGCCAGCAGTTACAGGTCTAGCGGGGAAGTCAATGAGCAGTTCTTC. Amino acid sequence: CASSYRSSGEVNEQFF.

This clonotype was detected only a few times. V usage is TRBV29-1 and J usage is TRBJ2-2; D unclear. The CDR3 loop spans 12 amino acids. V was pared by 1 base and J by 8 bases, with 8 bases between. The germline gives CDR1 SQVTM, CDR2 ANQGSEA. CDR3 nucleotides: TGCAGCGTTGAAGGGGCACCAGGGGAGCTGTTTTTT. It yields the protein CSVEGAPGELFF.

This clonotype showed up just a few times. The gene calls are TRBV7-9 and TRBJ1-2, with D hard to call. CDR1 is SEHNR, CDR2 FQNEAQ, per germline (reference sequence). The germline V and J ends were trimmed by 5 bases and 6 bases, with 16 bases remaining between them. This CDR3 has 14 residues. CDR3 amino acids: CASSGRLHRNGYTF. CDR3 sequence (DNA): TGTGCCAGCAGCGGACGACTGCATCGGAATGGCTACACCTTC. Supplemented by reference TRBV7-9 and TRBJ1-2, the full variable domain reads DTGVSQNPRHKITKRGQNVTFRCDPISEHNRLYWYRQTLGQGPEFLTYFQNEAQLEKSRLLSDRFSAERPKGSFSTLEIQRTEQGDSAMYLCASSGRLHRNGYTFGSGTRLTVV.

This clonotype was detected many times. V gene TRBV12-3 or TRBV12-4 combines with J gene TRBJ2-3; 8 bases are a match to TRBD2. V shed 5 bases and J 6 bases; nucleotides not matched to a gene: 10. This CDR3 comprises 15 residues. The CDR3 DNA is TGTGCCAGCAGTCCCTCCGGGACTAGATCGGATACGCAGTATTTT. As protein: CASSPSGTRSDTQYF.

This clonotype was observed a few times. The CDR3 DNA is TGCAGTGCTAGAGGACCGAGAGTTCCTCATGGCTACACCTTC. Translating it yields CSARGPRVPHGYTF. The rearrangement links TRBV20-1 to TRBJ1-2; D is uncertain. Germline V gene sequence: CDR1 DFQATT, CDR2 SNEGSKA (reference sequence). The CDR3 has 14 amino acids. With 1 base removed from V and 6 bases from J, the gap between germline ends came to 15 bases.